A selection of T cell receptor beta chains follows, all from one sample in a study of CD8+ T cells in alopecia areata. The method was immunoSEQ multiplex PCR; TCRdb's version includes in-frame clones alone and lacks a portion of them. Seen here are tens of thousands of clones, more than 60% observed once, and the top ten hold over 15%. The specimen sequenced was NKG2D-low CD8+ T cells sorted from blood. Receptors originate from a human donor with alopecia areata. The CDR3 runs from the conserved cysteine through the conserved F or W. D genes are given only for firm matches. Expanded clones get a size class; other rows say once, few or many, or leave the size out.

v_gene: TRBV6-5; abundance: NA; d_gene: TRBD2; j_gene: TRBJ2-3; CDR3nt: TGTGCCAGCAGTCAACTAGCGGGGGGGGCAGATACGCAGTATTTT; CDR3aa: CASSQLAGGADTQYF
v_gene: TRBV7-2; abundance: NA; d_gene: TRBD2; j_gene: TRBJ2-3; CDR3nt: TGTGCCAGCAGCTTTAGCGGGAGGGCTGCAGATACGCAGTATTTT; CDR3aa: CASSFSGRAADTQYF
v_gene: TRBV29-1; abundance: NA; d_gene: NA; j_gene: TRBJ2-2; CDR3nt: TGCAGCGTTGAACTTGTGAACACCGGGGAGCTGTTTTTT; CDR3aa: CSVELVNTGELFF
v_gene: TRBV6-5; abundance: NA; d_gene: TRBD1; j_gene: TRBJ1-5; CDR3nt: TGTGCCAGCAGTTACGGAACAGGGGGGAATCAGCCCCAGCATTTT; CDR3aa: CASSYGTGGNQPQHF
v_gene: TRBV7-9; abundance: NA; d_gene: NA; j_gene: TRBJ2-7; CDR3nt: TGTGCCAGCAGCTTAGTTCAGGGTGGCGTTTCCTACGAGCAGTACTTC; CDR3aa: CASSLVQGGVSYEQYF
v_gene: TRBV7-9; abundance: NA; d_gene: NA; j_gene: TRBJ2-1; CDR3nt: TGTGCCAGCAGCTTTACTCAGGGCGGGAAACAATATGAGCAGTTCTTC; CDR3aa: CASSFTQGGKQYEQFF
v_gene: TRBV5-1; abundance: NA; d_gene: NA; j_gene: TRBJ2-6; CDR3nt: TGCGCCAGCAGCTGGACAGACTCTGGGGCCAACGTCCTGACTTTC; CDR3aa: CASSWTDSGANVLTF
v_gene: TRBV29-1; abundance: NA; d_gene: TRBD1; j_gene: TRBJ2-6; CDR3nt: TGCAGCGTTGGGCAGGGGGACACTTCGATCTCTGGGGCCAACGTCCTGACTTTC; CDR3aa: CSVGQGDTSISGANVLTF
v_gene: TRBV6-6; abundance: NA; d_gene: NA; j_gene: TRBJ2-7; CDR3nt: TGTGCCAGCAGTTACGTTGGCGGGGACGAGCAGTACTTC; CDR3aa: CASSYVGGDEQYF
v_gene: TRBV6-6; abundance: NA; d_gene: TRBD2; j_gene: TRBJ2-7; CDR3nt: TGTGCCAGCAGTTACTCGGGGACTAGCGGTTACGAGCAGTACTTC; CDR3aa: CASSYSGTSGYEQYF
v_gene: TRBV2; abundance: NA; d_gene: TRBD2; j_gene: TRBJ2-1; CDR3nt: TGTGCCAGAGGCCTAGCGGGATACAATGAGCAGTTCTTC; CDR3aa: CARGLAGYNEQFF
v_gene: TRBV11-2; abundance: NA; d_gene: TRBD2; j_gene: TRBJ2-7; CDR3nt: TGTGCCAGCAGCTTTAGCGGGAGCTACGAGCAGTACTTC; CDR3aa: CASSFSGSYEQYF
v_gene: TRBV2; abundance: NA; d_gene: NA; j_gene: TRBJ2-6; CDR3nt: TGTGCCAGCCAGGGGCCCGGGGCCAACGTCCTGACTTTC; CDR3aa: CASQGPGANVLTF
v_gene: TRBV28; abundance: NA; d_gene: TRBD1; j_gene: TRBJ1-6; CDR3nt: TGTGCCAGCCAAACAGGGGTTGGTTCACCCCTCCACTTT; CDR3aa: CASQTGVGSPLHF
v_gene: TRBV5-4; abundance: NA; d_gene: NA; j_gene: TRBJ2-1; CDR3nt: TGTGCCAGCAGCTCCCTTGCGTCCTACAATGAGCAGTTCTTC; CDR3aa: CASSSLASYNEQFF
v_gene: TRBV4-1; abundance: NA; d_gene: NA; j_gene: TRBJ1-5; CDR3nt: TGCGCCAGCAGCCAAAATGGGGGGGCAGGACAGCCCCAGCATTTT; CDR3aa: CASSQNGGAGQPQHF
v_gene: TRBV29-1; abundance: NA; d_gene: NA; j_gene: TRBJ2-7; CDR3nt: TGCAGCGTTGTAGGTAGGGGGGAGCAGTACTTC; CDR3aa: CSVVGRGEQYF
v_gene: TRBV6-1; abundance: NA; d_gene: NA; j_gene: TRBJ2-1; CDR3nt: TGTGCCAGCAGTGAATCGCCCTCTTTATATGAGCAGTTCTTC; CDR3aa: CASSESPSLYEQFF
v_gene: TRBV4-2; abundance: NA; d_gene: TRBD1; j_gene: TRBJ1-1; CDR3nt: TGTGCCAGCAGCCAATATTATCCCCCCGGGACAGGGATGAACACTGAAGCTTTCTTT; CDR3aa: CASSQYYPPGTGMNTEAFF
v_gene: TRBV4-3; abundance: NA; d_gene: TRBD2; j_gene: TRBJ2-1; CDR3nt: TGCGCCAGCAGCGGGGGGGGTTACAATGAGCAGTTCTTC; CDR3aa: CASSGGGYNEQFF
v_gene: TRBV5-6; abundance: NA; d_gene: NA; j_gene: TRBJ1-1; CDR3nt: TGTGCCAGCAGCTTAGGGAGGGGCATGAACACTGAAGCTTTCTTT; CDR3aa: CASSLGRGMNTEAFF
v_gene: TRBV23-1; abundance: NA; d_gene: NA; j_gene: TRBJ2-3; CDR3nt: TGCGCCAGCAGTCACGTCTCTAAACACAGGTTCTTGTCGTACACAGATACGCAGTATTTT; CDR3aa: CASSHVSKHRFLSYTDTQYF
v_gene: TRBV13; abundance: NA; d_gene: NA; j_gene: TRBJ1-2; CDR3nt: TGTGCCAGCAGTTCCCGGGACGGCCCCTTTGTAAACTATGGCTACACCTTC; CDR3aa: CASSSRDGPFVNYGYTF
v_gene: TRBV2; abundance: NA; d_gene: TRBD1; j_gene: TRBJ2-1; CDR3nt: TGTGCCAGCAGTGAAGGGACAGGGGTTGAGCAGTTCTTC; CDR3aa: CASSEGTGVEQFF
v_gene: TRBV28; abundance: NA; d_gene: TRBD1; j_gene: TRBJ2-2; CDR3nt: TGTGCCAGCAGTTTCCCCCAGGGACAGAAGACCGGGGAGCTGTTTTTT; CDR3aa: CASSFPQGQKTGELFF
v_gene: TRBV29-1; abundance: NA; d_gene: TRBD1; j_gene: TRBJ2-7; CDR3nt: TGCAGCGTTGGAGGACAGGGAGCCTACGAGCAGTACTTC; CDR3aa: CSVGGQGAYEQYF
v_gene: TRBV5-6; abundance: once; d_gene: TRBD1; j_gene: TRBJ1-2; CDR3nt: TGTGCCAGCAGCAAAGGACAGGCCGTGGGCTACACCTTC; CDR3aa: CASSKGQAVGYTF
v_gene: TRBV5-4; abundance: NA; d_gene: NA; j_gene: TRBJ1-1; CDR3nt: TGTGCCAGCAGCACCCGGATGTCTGAAGCTTTCTTT; CDR3aa: CASSTRMSEAFF
v_gene: TRBV7-2; abundance: few; d_gene: NA; j_gene: TRBJ2-5; CDR3nt: TGTGCCAGCAGCTTGGGACTCCGACTTTATGAGACCCAGTACTTC; CDR3aa: CASSLGLRLYETQYF
v_gene: TRBV7-9; abundance: few; d_gene: NA; j_gene: TRBJ2-1; CDR3nt: TGTGCCAGCAGCCCGCCTGGGTCGGACTCCTACAATGAGCAGTTCTTC; CDR3aa: CASSPPGSDSYNEQFF
v_gene: TRBV7-9; abundance: NA; d_gene: NA; j_gene: TRBJ2-7; CDR3nt: TGTGCCAGCAGCCGGGACGTCTACGAGCAGTACTTC; CDR3aa: CASSRDVYEQYF
v_gene: TRBV28; abundance: NA; d_gene: TRBD1; j_gene: TRBJ1-5; CDR3nt: TGTGCCAGCAGCTTTTCGGGACAGGTATTTCAGCCCCAGCATTTT; CDR3aa: CASSFSGQVFQPQHF
v_gene: TRBV5-1; abundance: once; d_gene: NA; j_gene: TRBJ1-5; CDR3nt: TGCGCCAGCAGCTTGTCGGGGGGCTATCAGCCCCAGCATTTT; CDR3aa: CASSLSGGYQPQHF
v_gene: TRBV29-1; abundance: NA; d_gene: NA; j_gene: TRBJ2-5; CDR3nt: TGCAGCGTTGATCTGGGGTACCAAGAGACCCAGTACTTC; CDR3aa: CSVDLGYQETQYF
v_gene: TRBV7-6; abundance: NA; d_gene: NA; j_gene: TRBJ2-5; CDR3nt: TGTGCCAGCAACGAACCCAACCGGGGCCAAGAGACCCAGTACTTC; CDR3aa: CASNEPNRGQETQYF
v_gene: TRBV5-6; abundance: NA; d_gene: TRBD2; j_gene: TRBJ2-7; CDR3nt: TGTGCCAGCAGCCCACGGACTAGCGGGTACTCCTACGAGCAGTACTTC; CDR3aa: CASSPRTSGYSYEQYF
v_gene: TRBV29-1; abundance: once; d_gene: NA; j_gene: TRBJ1-2; CDR3nt: TGCAGCGTTGGACCAGGGGCGAGGAGCTATGGCTACACCTTC; CDR3aa: CSVGPGARSYGYTF
v_gene: TRBV27; abundance: NA; d_gene: NA; j_gene: TRBJ1-5; CDR3nt: TGTGCCAGCTCTGCCGGGGGGCAGCCCCAGCATTTT; CDR3aa: CASSAGGQPQHF
v_gene: TRBV2; abundance: NA; d_gene: NA; j_gene: TRBJ2-4; CDR3nt: TGTGCCAGCAGTGCGGGAAGGGGATTTAGCGGCATTCAGTACTTC; CDR3aa: CASSAGRGFSGIQYF
v_gene: TRBV6-1; abundance: NA; d_gene: TRBD1; j_gene: TRBJ2-7; CDR3nt: TGTGCCAGCAAACTATTGACAGGGGGAATCTACGAGCAGTACTTC; CDR3aa: CASKLLTGGIYEQYF
v_gene: TRBV6-5; abundance: NA; d_gene: NA; j_gene: TRBJ2-1; CDR3nt: TGTGCCAGCAGTACAGGGGGGGTCGATGAGCAGTTCTTC; CDR3aa: CASSTGGVDEQFF
v_gene: TRBV30; abundance: once; d_gene: NA; j_gene: TRBJ1-1; CDR3nt: TGTGCCTGGAGTGAAGGGTCGGGCACTGAAGCTTTCTTT; CDR3aa: CAWSEGSGTEAFF
v_gene: TRBV7-9; abundance: NA; d_gene: NA; j_gene: TRBJ2-3; CDR3nt: TGTGCCAGCAGTTACCAGGCTGGCTACACAGATACGCAGTATTTT; CDR3aa: CASSYQAGYTDTQYF
v_gene: TRBV4-2; abundance: NA; d_gene: NA; j_gene: TRBJ1-4; CDR3nt: TGTGCCAGCAGCCAAGGTTCAACAACTAATGAAAAACTGTTTTTT; CDR3aa: CASSQGSTTNEKLFF
v_gene: TRBV27; abundance: NA; d_gene: NA; j_gene: TRBJ1-1; CDR3nt: TGTGCCAGCAGTGAAAGGTCGGGGATAGCTTTCTTT; CDR3aa: CASSERSGIAFF
v_gene: TRBV30; abundance: once; d_gene: NA; j_gene: TRBJ1-1; CDR3nt: TGTGCCTGGAGGGACGTCACTGAAGCTTTCTTT; CDR3aa: CAWRDVTEAFF
v_gene: TRBV10-3; abundance: NA; d_gene: NA; j_gene: TRBJ1-2; CDR3nt: TGTGCCATCAGTGAGTCGTCGGCAGGGTCTAAGGGCTACACCTTC; CDR3aa: CAISESSAGSKGYTF
v_gene: TRBV11-2; abundance: NA; d_gene: TRBD2; j_gene: TRBJ2-3; CDR3nt: TGTGCCAGCAGCGTAGCGGGAGTCAACACAGATACGCAGTATTTT; CDR3aa: CASSVAGVNTDTQYF
v_gene: TRBV2; abundance: once; d_gene: NA; j_gene: TRBJ2-1; CDR3nt: TGTGCCAGCAGTGACAGGGCTTATGAGCAGTTCTTC; CDR3aa: CASSDRAYEQFF
v_gene: TRBV7-9; abundance: NA; d_gene: TRBD2; j_gene: TRBJ2-5; CDR3nt: TGTGCCAGCAGCGACTGGACTAGCGGGAGGCGAGAGACCCAGTACTTC; CDR3aa: CASSDWTSGRRETQYF
v_gene: TRBV7-9; abundance: NA; d_gene: NA; j_gene: TRBJ2-3; CDR3nt: TGTGCCAGCAGCTTAGCAACGGGAGATGGGTATTTT; CDR3aa: CASSLATGDGYF
v_gene: TRBV29-1; abundance: NA; d_gene: TRBD2; j_gene: TRBJ2-3; CDR3nt: TGCAGCGTTGAAAGGATAGGGCGGGAGGCAGATACGCAGTATTTT; CDR3aa: CSVERIGREADTQYF
v_gene: TRBV5-1; abundance: once; d_gene: NA; j_gene: TRBJ2-4; CDR3nt: TGCGCCAGCAGCGAGGGACTGACCAAAAACATTCAGTACTTC; CDR3aa: CASSEGLTKNIQYF
v_gene: TRBV5-1; abundance: once; d_gene: NA; j_gene: TRBJ1-1; CDR3nt: TGCGCCAGCAGCTCCGCTACGACGGGGAACACTGAAGCTTTCTTT; CDR3aa: CASSSATTGNTEAFF
v_gene: TRBV30; abundance: NA; d_gene: TRBD1; j_gene: TRBJ1-1; CDR3nt: TGTGCCTGGAGTATCGGGACAGGGGCCGCGGAAGCTTTCTTT; CDR3aa: CAWSIGTGAAEAFF
v_gene: TRBV28; abundance: NA; d_gene: NA; j_gene: TRBJ2-5; CDR3nt: TGTGCCAGCACAGGGATGAAGGAGACCCAGTACTTC; CDR3aa: CASTGMKETQYF